This TCR beta chain was sequenced during a study of CD8+ T cells in alopecia areata. Study observations and caveats: With patients, TCR sharing proved less clear than in mice, a difference possibly related to HLA. Scalp repertoires also include resident alphabeta T cells from normal skin.

Germline lookup yields CDR1 SGDLS and CDR2 YYNGEE. CDR3 length: 15 residues. With 0 bases removed from V and 3 bases from J, the gap between germline ends came to 9 bases. Alopecia areata patients provided lesional scalp punch biopsies and peripheral blood. It was from PBMCs that CD4+ and CD8+ T cells were sorted. Extraction of RNA preceded its reverse transcription into cDNA, which served as the sequencing template. Method: immunoSEQ multiplex PCR; TCRdb's copy keeps in-frame clones and lacks some. The sample includes 30,000 to 35,000 clones, roughly half of them seen just once. The count of this clone is one. Its cognate antigen is unknown.

The source material was NKG2D-high CD8+ T cells sorted from blood. The source is a human donor with alopecia areata. The gene calls are TRBV9 and TRBJ2-2, with D perhaps assigned TRBD1 or TRBD2 (5 bases each). As DNA, the CDR3 is TGTGCCAGCAGCGTAGAGGGACGCCACACCGGGGAGCTGTTTTTT. The encoded protein is CASSVEGRHTGELFF.